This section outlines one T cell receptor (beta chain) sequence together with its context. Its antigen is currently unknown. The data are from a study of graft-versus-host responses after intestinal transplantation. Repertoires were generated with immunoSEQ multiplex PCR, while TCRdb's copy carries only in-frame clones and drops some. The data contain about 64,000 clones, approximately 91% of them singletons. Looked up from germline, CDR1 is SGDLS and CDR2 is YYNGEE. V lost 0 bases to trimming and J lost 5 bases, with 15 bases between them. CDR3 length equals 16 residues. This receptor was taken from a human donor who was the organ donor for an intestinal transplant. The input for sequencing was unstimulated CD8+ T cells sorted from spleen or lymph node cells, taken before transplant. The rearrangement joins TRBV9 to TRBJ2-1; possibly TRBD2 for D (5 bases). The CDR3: CASSVAPRRTHNEQFF. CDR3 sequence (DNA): TGTGCCAGCAGCGTAGCCCCCCGGAGGACCCACAATGAGCAGTTCTTC.